This TCR beta chain was identified during a study of cytomegalovirus exposure and HLA in healthy donors. General observations from the study: Under in vitro conditions, a few CMV-associated chains were confirmed as specific for CMV antigens.

PCR primers comprised 60 Vbeta and 13 Jbeta primers. This table comes from immunoSEQ multiplex PCR, and its TCRdb copy is limited to in-frame clones, with some not included. The top ten hold around 1.4% of the sample, which has around 160,000 clones, around 80% seen once. From germline, CDR1 is SGHRS and CDR2 YFSETQ. V was clipped by 1 base and J by 3 bases; unmatched bases: 6. CDR3 size: 15 residues. A word on this clone: Its antigen is as yet unknown.

This clonotype was obtained from a young woman in good health and CMV-seronegative. The sample comprised PBMCs. The V gene is TRBV5-1, the J gene TRBJ2-5; 7 bases match TRBD2. CDR3 residues: CASSLSWGGEETQYF. DNA of the CDR3: TGCGCCAGCAGCTTGTCCTGGGGAGGGGAAGAGACCCAGTACTTC. Full variable domain (missing parts from reference TRBV5-1 and TRBJ2-5): KAGVTQTPRYLIKTRGQQVTLSCSPISGHRSVSWYQQTPGQGLQFLFEYFSETQRNKGNFPGRFSGRQFSNSRSEMNVSTLELGDSALYLCASSLSWGGEETQYFGPGTRLLVL.